This TCR beta chain was obtained from a study of cytomegalovirus exposure and HLA in healthy donors. General study results and limits: That first-cohort TCR clusters tended to co-occur in the approximately 110 validation repertoires was found in a later analysis. The classifier reportedly diagnosed cytomegalovirus status with high sensitivity and specificity.

This CDR3 comprises 13 residues. CDR1 and CDR2 (germline): MNHEY, SVGAGI. V shed 1 base and J shed 8 bases, with 11 bases lying between them. The table came from immunoSEQ multiplex PCR; TCRdb's copy has only in-frame clones and leaves some out. The sample has 150,000 or so clones; 84% are singletons. On this clone: Its antigen is unknown.

J is TRBJ1-2 and V is TRBV6-5; D ambiguous. This clonotype originated in a man aged 25-40 years in good health and CMV-seropositive. Sequencing used PBMCs. The CDR3 reads CASSYFPFEGYTF. In DNA, the CDR3 is TGTGCCAGCAGTTACTTCCCTTTCGAGGGCTACACCTTC.